The 29 T cell receptor beta chains in this list originate from one sample, sequenced in a study of blood T cell repertoires in COVID-19. Clones were sequenced by immunoSEQ multiplex PCR, and TCRdb holds only the in-frame ones, with some missing. This table holds a few hundred thousand clones, approximately 84% found once. Sequenced: peripheral blood. The source is a man between 50 and 59 years old who had recovered from COVID-19.

The chain links TRBV7-2 to TRBJ1-5; D is undetermined. CDR1 SGHTA and CDR2 FQGNSA come from the germline V gene. The V end lost 5 bases, the J end lost 3 bases, and 20 bases lay between the germline ends. This CDR3 comprises 17 residues. In DNA form, the CDR3 reads TGTGCCAGCAGCCACCTACCGACAAGTTTCATCAATCAGCCCCAGCATTTT. Translation: CASSHLPTSFINQPQHF.

This clone occurred many times. This chain links TRBV2 with TRBJ1-1; tentatively, D is TRBD1 (5 bases). There are 13 residues in the CDR3. Germline CDR1 reads SNHLY; CDR2 reads FYNNEI. V was clipped by 6 bases and J by 2 bases, with 10 bases between them. The CDR3 DNA reads as TGTGCCAGCAGGCTGACAGCCAACACTGAAGCTTTCTTT. It codes for CASRLTANTEAFF.

The chain recombines TRBV28 with TRBJ1-3; 7 bases are shared with TRBD1. Germline V gene data show CDR1 as MDHEN and CDR2 as SYDVKM. CDR3 size: 14 residues. After removal of 6 bases from V and 0 bases from J, the junction contained 2 bases not matched to a gene. CDR3 residues: CASRSGGSGNTIYF. CDR3 nucleotides: TGTGCCAGCAGGTCAGGGGGCTCTGGAAACACCATATATTTT.

The chain carries TRBV30 and TRBJ1-1; possible D gene TRBD1, 5 bases. Trimming pared 2 bases from V and 3 bases from J, leaving 13 bases between. This CDR3 has 14 residues. Germline lookup yields CDR1 GTSNPN and CDR2 SVGIG (reference sequence). The CDR3 DNA is TGTGCCTGGAGTCTGGGGGGTCGGGACACTGAAGCTTTCTTT. Its translation: CAWSLGGRDTEAFF. Variable domain in full (rest from reference TRBV30 and TRBJ1-1): SQTIHQWPATLVQPVGSPLSLECTVEGTSNPNLYWYRQAAGRGLQLLFYSVGIGQISSEVPQNLSASRPQDRQFILSSKKLLLSDSGFYLCAWSLGGRDTEAFFGQGTRLTVV.

The chain recombines TRBV23-1 with TRBJ1-1, with 8 bases aligning to TRBD1. TRBV23-1 is identified as an open reading frame with a role that is uncertain. This CDR3 contains 15 residues. With V trimmed by 3 bases and J by 5 bases, 8 bases remained unmatched. Here the CDR3 DNA reads TGCGCCAGCAGTCAGTCAGACAGGGGATGGACTGAAGCTTTCTTT. Its translation: CASSQSDRGWTEAFF.

The chain recombines TRBV6-2 or TRBV6-3 with TRBJ2-2, with a possible D match to TRBD2 (5 bases). The CDR3 is made up of 14 amino acids. V shed 2 bases and J shed 5 bases, with 9 bases lying between them. CDR1 and CDR2 from the germline V gene are MNHEY and SVGEGT. The CDR3 reads CASSYGGLTGELFF. The DNA for the CDR3 is TGTGCCAGCAGTTACGGCGGGCTAACCGGGGAGCTGTTTTTT.

The genes are TRBV28 and TRBJ1-5, with TRBD1 matching 10 bases. Germline lookup yields CDR1 MDHEN and CDR2 SYDVKM. The V segment lost 6 bases and the J segment 2 bases; nucleotides outside the gene matches: 13. There are 18 residues in the CDR3. The CDR3 region is CASSEGTGATKGNQPQHF. CDR3 in DNA: TGTGCCAGCAGCGAAGGGACAGGGGCAACTAAGGGCAATCAGCCCCAGCATTTT. The full variable domain, in which reference TRBV28 and TRBJ1-5 provide the parts outside the CDR3, is DVKVTQSSRYLVKRTGEKVFLECVQDMDHENMFWYRQDPGLGLRLIYFSYDVKMKEKGDIPEGYSVSREKKERFSLILESASTNQTSMYLCASSEGTGATKGNQPQHFGDGTRLSIL.

The chain combines TRBV18 with TRBJ2-5, with D possibly TRBD2 on 5 matching bases. CDR3 length: 13 residues. V was trimmed by 2 bases and J by 4 bases, leaving 8 bases between them. Germline V gene sequence: CDR1 KGHSH, CDR2 LQKENI. The CDR3 nucleotides read TGTGCCAGCTCACCATCGGGGAGAGAGACCCAGTACTTC. This encodes CASSPSGRETQYF.

This chain connects TRBV29-1 to TRBJ2-7, with 12 positions matching TRBD1. Germline V gene sequence: CDR1 SQVTM, CDR2 ANQGSEA. There are 16 residues in the CDR3. After removal of 6 bases from V and 3 bases from J, the junction contained 12 bases not matched to a gene. Here the CDR3 reads CSVSGTGGALDYEQYF. DNA for the CDR3: TGCAGCGTATCCGGGACAGGGGGCGCTTTGGACTACGAGCAGTACTTC.

J is TRBJ2-2 and V is TRBV7-2, with D maybe TRBD1 (5 bases). This CDR3 has 14 amino acids. CDR1 SGHTA and CDR2 FQGNSA come from the germline V gene. Trimming took 5 bases from V and 1 from J, leaving 8 bases between them. The CDR3 nucleotides read TGTGCCAGCAGCCCCAGGGTGAACACCGGGGAGCTGTTTTTT. It is translated as CASSPRVNTGELFF.

J is TRBJ1-2 and V is TRBV5-1, with D possibly being TRBD1 (6 bases). This CDR3 spans 16 amino acids. The V and J ends lost 1 base and 2 bases respectively, with 15 bases between them. Germline V CDR1 and CDR2: SGHRS, YFSETQ. For the CDR3, the DNA is TGCGCCAGCAGCTTGCAGGCGGGGGCAGCGAACTATGGCTACACCTTC. This sequence encodes CASSLQAGAANYGYTF.

The V gene is TRBV30, the J gene TRBJ2-7, with a possible D match to TRBD1 (6 bases). The V and J ends lost 0 bases and 5 bases respectively, with 14 bases between them. CDR1 and CDR2 from the germline V gene are GTSNPN and SVGIG (reference sequence). The CDR3 consists of 14 residues. In nucleotides, the CDR3 is TGTGCCTGGAGTGTGTGGCAGGGGTTCAACGAGCAGTACTTC. Residues: CAWSVWQGFNEQYF.

The DNA for the CDR3 is TGTGCCAGCAGTTTAGTGAGCGGGAGGTCCTCCTACGAGCAGTACTTC. Its translation is CASSLVSGRSSYEQYF. V and J are TRBV6-5 and TRBJ2-7; 9 bases are a match to TRBD2. The CDR3 is 16 amino acids. Germline CDR1 and CDR2: MNHEY and SVGAGI. Trimming at V came to 4 bases and at J to 0 bases, leaving 7 bases not matched to a gene.

The genes are TRBV28 and TRBJ2-5; unclear D gene. The V and J ends lost 10 bases and 2 bases respectively, with 20 bases between them. The germline gives CDR1 MDHEN, CDR2 SYDVKM. This CDR3 has 15 residues. This CDR3 is CATKRGGGQQETQYF. The CDR3 region has the DNA TGTGCCACCAAGAGAGGCGGTGGCCAACAAGAGACCCAGTACTTC.

CDR3: CASSQDTRGNEQFF. The CDR3 DNA reads as TGCGCCAGCAGCCAAGATACCAGGGGCAATGAGCAGTTCTTC. The chain has TRBV4-1 and TRBJ2-1, with D perhaps matching TRBD1 (6 bases). The CDR3 length is 14 residues. With 0 bases removed from V and 6 bases from J, the gap between germline ends came to 9 bases. CDR1 is MGHRA and CDR2 is YSYEKL in the germline V gene.

The chain couples TRBV5-6 to TRBJ2-3; TRBD2 aligns across 9 bases. From germline, CDR1 is SGHDT and CDR2 YYEEEE. V was clipped by 0 bases and J by 6 bases; unmatched bases: 8. CDR3 length: 16 residues. The chain's CDR3 is CASSLAASGDGDTQYF. The CDR3 region has the DNA TGTGCCAGCAGCTTGGCCGCTAGCGGGGATGGGGATACGCAGTATTTT.

This chain links TRBV27 with TRBJ2-4; D perhaps matches TRBD2 (5 bases). Trimming left V 3 bases short and J 2 bases short, with 11 bases between. CDR1 and CDR2 from the germline V gene are MNHEY and SMNVEV (reference sequence). This CDR3 contains 15 residues. The CDR3 protein is CASSFRGITKNIQYF. Written as DNA, the CDR3 is TGTGCCAGCAGTTTCCGGGGTATAACCAAAAACATTCAGTACTTC.

This rearrangement joins TRBV6-5 to TRBJ2-1, with D perhaps matching TRBD1 (6 bases). The CDR3 runs to 15 residues. Germline loops: CDR1 MNHEY, CDR2 SVGAGI. Between the trimmed V and J ends, which lost 4 bases and 7 bases, there was a span of 17 bases. CDR3 sequence: CASSSNRDSGNEQFF. CDR3 nucleotides: TGTGCCAGCAGTTCTAACAGGGATTCGGGAAATGAGCAGTTCTTC.

The V gene is TRBV30, the J gene TRBJ1-6, with 8 bases aligning to TRBD1. The junction had 8 bases not matched to a gene; V was cut back by 4 bases and J by 6 bases. This CDR3 contains 15 residues. Per germline, CDR1 GTSNPN and CDR2 SVGIG (reference sequence). CDR3 region: CAWTGNRGINSPLHF. CDR3 bases: TGTGCCTGGACTGGGAACAGGGGGATTAATTCACCCCTCCACTTT.

V usage is TRBV19 and J usage is TRBJ1-2, with D tentatively TRBD1 (5 bases). CDR3 length equals 16 residues. The V end lost 3 bases, the J end lost 4 bases, and 18 bases lay between the germline ends. Germline V CDR1 and CDR2: LNHDA, SQIVND (reference sequence). The CDR3 coding sequence is TGTGCCAGTAGTATCGATACAGGCCCGGGGGGCTATGGCTACACCTTC. As protein: CASSIDTGPGGYGYTF.

The chain has TRBV7-2 and TRBJ2-3; TRBD2 agrees at 11 bases. V shed 3 bases and J 8 bases; nucleotides not matched to a gene: 10. Germline CDR1 SGHTA, CDR2 FQGNSA. This CDR3 contains 16 residues. CDR3 coding DNA: TGTGCCAGCAGCTTGGGGTTAGCGGGAGGGCCGGGTACGCAGTATTTT. Translation: CASSLGLAGGPGTQYF. The full variable domain, with the rest looked up from reference TRBV7-2 and TRBJ2-3, is GAGVSQSPSNKVTEKGKDVELRCDPISGHTALYWYRQSLGQGLEFLIYFQGNSAPDKSGLPSDRFSAERTGGSVSTLTIQRTQQEDSAVYLCASSLGLAGGPGTQYFGPGTRLTVL.

This chain connects TRBV28 to TRBJ1-6, with a weak D call TRBD1 (5 bases). The V gene lost 7 bases and the J gene lost 8 bases, with 15 bases spanning the gap. CDR3 length: 14 residues. The germline V gene encodes CDR1 MDHEN and CDR2 SYDVKM. CDR3: CASNGGRADSPLHF. The CDR3 DNA is TGTGCCAGCAACGGCGGCAGGGCAGATTCACCCCTCCACTTT.

This rearrangement joins TRBV27 to TRBJ2-7; TRBD2 is a possible D gene (6 bases). V lost 1 base and J 2 bases, leaving 9 bases between the germline ends. There are 14 residues in the CDR3. The germline gives CDR1 MNHEY, CDR2 SMNVEV (reference sequence). CDR3 protein: CASSLFAGTYEQYF. CDR3 nucleotides: TGTGCCAGCAGTTTATTTGCGGGGACCTACGAGCAGTACTTC.

The J gene is TRBJ2-1, the V gene TRBV18; TRBD2 matches at 7 bases. V was pared by 1 base and J by 2 bases, with 8 bases of the junction left unmatched. Per the germline V gene, CDR1 is KGHSH and CDR2 is LQKENI. This CDR3 is built from 17 residues. The CDR3 coding sequence is TGTGCCAGCTCACCACTGGCGACAGCGGGGCCCTACAATGAGCAGTTCTTC. Encoded protein: CASSPLATAGPYNEQFF.

The genes are TRBV28 and TRBJ1-1; D perhaps matches TRBD1 (6 bases). Trimming removed 7 bases at V and 0 bases at J, with 15 bases between. This CDR3 has 15 amino acids. Germline CDR1 is MDHEN and CDR2 is SYDVKM. CDR3 in DNA: TGTGCCAGCAAGGGGACAATCGGCGTGAACACTGAAGCTTTCTTT. It encodes CASKGTIGVNTEAFF.

The chain is built from TRBV20-1 and TRBJ2-7, with 7 bases that match TRBD1. With 3 bases clipped from V and 2 bases from J, the junction kept 4 bases outside the gene matches. The CDR3 loop spans 13 amino acids. In germline, CDR1 is DFQATT, CDR2 SNEGSKA (reference sequence). The CDR3 region is CSASRDRPYEQYF. CDR3 bases: TGCAGTGCTAGTAGGGACAGACCCTACGAGCAGTACTTC.

This rearrangement joins TRBV27 to TRBJ2-1; weak D call: TRBD1 (6 bases). The germline CDR1 and CDR2 sequences are MNHEY and SMNVEV (reference sequence). The CDR3 has 14 residues. Trimming took off 1 base at V and 4 bases at J, with 8 bases between the two ends. The CDR3 region has the DNA TGTGCCAGCAGTTTATTCGGGACATACAATGAGCAGTTCTTC. It translates to CASSLFGTYNEQFF.

This chain uses TRBV27 with TRBJ1-6; 7 bases are a match to TRBD1. Looked up from germline, CDR1 is MNHEY and CDR2 is SMNVEV (reference sequence). V was pared by 4 bases and J by 0 bases, with 0 bases of the junction left unmatched. The CDR3 has 15 amino acids. The CDR3 DNA is TGTGCCAGCAGTTGGGACAGCTCCTATAATTCACCCCTCCACTTT. Its translation: CASSWDSSYNSPLHF.

The V and J genes are TRBV28 and TRBJ2-1, with 13 bases fitting TRBD2. The trim removed 2 bases at V and 7 bases at J, leaving 2 bases unmatched. Germline CDR1 is MDHEN and CDR2 is SYDVKM. The CDR3 consists of 15 residues. The CDR3 DNA follows: TGTGCCAGCAGTTTAATGACTAGCGGGAGGAATGAGCAGTTCTTC. This gives the protein CASSLMTSGRNEQFF.